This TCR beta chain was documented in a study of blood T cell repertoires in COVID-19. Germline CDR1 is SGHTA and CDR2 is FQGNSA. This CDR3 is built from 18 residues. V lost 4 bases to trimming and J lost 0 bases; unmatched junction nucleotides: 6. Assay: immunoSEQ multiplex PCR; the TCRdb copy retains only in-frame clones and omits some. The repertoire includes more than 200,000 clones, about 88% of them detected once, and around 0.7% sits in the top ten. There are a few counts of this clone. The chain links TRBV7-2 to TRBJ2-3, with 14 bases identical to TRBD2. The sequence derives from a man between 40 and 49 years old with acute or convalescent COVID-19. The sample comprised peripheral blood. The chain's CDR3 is CASSYRLAGGPSTDTQYF. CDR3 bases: TGTGCCAGCAGCTACAGACTAGCGGGAGGGCCTAGCACAGATACGCAGTATTTT.